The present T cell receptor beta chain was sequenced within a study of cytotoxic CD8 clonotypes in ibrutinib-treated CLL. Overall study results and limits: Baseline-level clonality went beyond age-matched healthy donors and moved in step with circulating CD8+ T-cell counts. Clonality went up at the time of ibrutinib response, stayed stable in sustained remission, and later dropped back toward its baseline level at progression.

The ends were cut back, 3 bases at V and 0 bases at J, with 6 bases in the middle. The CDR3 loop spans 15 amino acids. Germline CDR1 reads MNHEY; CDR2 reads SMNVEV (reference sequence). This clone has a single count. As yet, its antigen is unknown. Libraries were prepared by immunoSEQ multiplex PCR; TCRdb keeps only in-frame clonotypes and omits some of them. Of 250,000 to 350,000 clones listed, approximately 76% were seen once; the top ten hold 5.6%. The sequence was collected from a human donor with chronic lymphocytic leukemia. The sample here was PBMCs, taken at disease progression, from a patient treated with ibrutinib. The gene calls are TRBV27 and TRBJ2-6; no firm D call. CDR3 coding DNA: TGTGCCAGCAGTTTGGGTAGCTCTGGGGCCAACGTCCTGACTTTC. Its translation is CASSLGSSGANVLTF. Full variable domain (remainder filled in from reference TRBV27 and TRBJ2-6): EAQVTQNPRYLITVTGKKLTVTCSQNMNHEYMSWYRQDPGLGLRQIYYSMNVEVTDKGDVPEGYKVSRKEKRNFPLILESPSPNQTSLYFCASSLGSSGANVLTFGAGSRLTVL.